This T cell receptor beta chain was sequenced in a study of CD8 T cells in seronegative destructive rheumatoid arthritis (dated by TCRdb to the early 2020s). Regarding the study in general: At the time of sampling, biological drugs were being given to seven out of the eight CND-RA patients. Rather than undergoing new sequencing, the seropositive RA, seronegative RA and healthy control comparison cohorts were drawn from an earlier published TCRbeta dataset. Researchers compared peripheral CD8+ TCRbeta repertoires from patients with CCP-negative destructive rheumatoid arthritis (CND-RA) against repertoires from newly diagnosed seropositive RA, seronegative RA and healthy controls.

The CDR3 sequence holds 15 residues, the cysteine and phenylalanine included. Only the CDR3 DNA stays, 45 bases, in frame from base 1. Deletion took 0 bases off V and 5 bases off J, with a span of 13 bases between the germline ends. Per the germline V gene, MNHEY is the CDR1 and SVGAGI is the CDR2. A note on this clone: Its antigen target is currently unknown. Nothing much larger sits one base from this clone, and base qualities are not available.

Genomic DNA from CD8+ cells was used for TCRbeta sequencing according to the manufacturer's instructions. A genomics technology centre in Finland ran the TCRbeta sequencing, which was done with the immunoSEQ assay. The study's own analysis went as follows. Clonotype tables generated by the immunoSEQ preprocessing pipeline were converted into VDJtools format, and non-productive clonotypes were filtered out. Samples with fewer than 10,000 reads were excluded, the remaining samples were subsampled to 10,000 reads, and six of eight CND-RA samples were retained. The VDJtools CalcDiversityStats function was applied to data subsampled to 10,000 reads to calculate Shannon-Wiener, Simpson and clonality indices. To infer antigen specificity, non-singleton TCRbeta clonotypes were hard-matched against VDJdb, with no mismatches permitted. Clusters with potentially shared antigen targets were formed by grouping CDR3 sequences that differed by one amino acid (Hamming distance 1). Group enrichment of public clonotypes was tested with one-sided Fisher's exact tests after groups were resampled to six samples, with the procedure repeated ten times. This is the immuneACCESS table as TCRdb keeps it, with only in-frame sequences that have V and J called. A part of the clones is gone; compared with another copy, unresolved V genes explain less than half, and the rest is unexplained. D and trimming come from the DNA, and the V and J calls and clone size come from that table. Counted in this sample were over 10,000 clones; 80% to 85% of them appeared once. The ten largest clonotypes hold 25% to 30% of the sample.

The paper as a whole reports these results and caveats: The small size of the CND-RA cohort was acknowledged as a limitation of the study. Across the 120,000 or so clonotypes tested, no public clonotype enrichment was retained after Benjamini-Hochberg correction. After adjustment for age, less diverse and more clonal CD8+ TCRbeta repertoires appeared to be present in CND-RA patients than in other RA subtypes. CND-RA repertoires showed more CMV-reactive and fewer influenza A-reactive CD8+ TCRbeta sequences than controls and other RA subtypes. Because no diagnostic samples were available, the TCR repertoire differences may partly reflect poor disease control over the years rather than being present at onset. The authors read the apparently distinct set of enriched public clonotypes carried by CND-RA patients as support for a separate disease subset.

CND-RA patients tested negative on the clinical CCP2 antibody test, and even with active therapy their joint destruction kept progressing. Every CND-RA patient showed typical joint destruction in the wrists and ankles and had failed conventional anti-rheumatic therapy. CND-RA patients were sampled not at diagnosis but after long disease histories, which in several cases spanned decades. Each patient provided fifty millilitres of EDTA-anticoagulated peripheral blood. Density gradient separation with Ficoll-Paque PLUS was used to isolate peripheral blood mononuclear cells. CD8+ cells were isolated from fresh or cryopreserved PBMCs by AutoMACS magnetic bead positive selection, with purity checked by flow cytometry. Genomic DNA was extracted using Nucleospin Tissue or Tissue XS kits and then quantified on a Qubit 2.0 fluorometer.

Specimen: CD8+ T cells from blood. The TCR originated in a woman aged 30-55 years with seronegative destructive rheumatoid arthritis. The sequence joins TRBV6-5 to TRBJ1-2; the D gene identity is not certain. The DNA is TGTGCCAGCAGTTACTCGATCCCCGGGAAATATGGCTACACCTTC. It encodes CASSYSIPGKYGYTF.